This T cell receptor (beta chain) was observed in a study of T cells in Graves' hyperthyroidism and ophthalmopathy. Every diagnosis used clinical symptoms, serum thyroxine and TRAb, thyroid ultrasound and orbital computed tomography. The germline gives CDR1 SGHRS, CDR2 YFSETQ. The CDR3 covers 14 residues. The J segment lost 2 bases and the V segment lost 4 bases, leaving 3 bases of the junction unmatched. TCR beta CDR3 regions were amplified from RNA transcripts. Initially, a first-round RT-PCR of the TCR CDR3 employed the HTBI primer set. Each CDR3 protein is one row after TCRdb ran MiXCR on the multiplex PCR reads. The top ten clones hold 15% to 17% of a sample with approximately 640,000 distinct CDR3 sequences, 17% of them seen once. This clonotype has just a few counts.

The chain combines TRBV5-1 with TRBJ2-4, with 7 positions matching TRBD1. The material sequenced was blood. The receptor's source is a man between 50 and 59 years old with Graves' hyperthyroidism. The CDR3 reads CASSQDRTKNIQYF. The DNA of the CDR3 is TGCGCCAGCAGCCAGGACAGGACCAAAAACATTCAGTACTTC.